The TCR beta chain under discussion was sequenced for a study of blood T cells in healthy people across ages (dated by TCRdb to between 2014 and 2017). Context from the whole study: In model experiments, template switching captured about one uniquely barcoded TCR beta cDNA molecule for every two T cells. The study measured age-related changes in TCR beta repertoire diversity using deep sequencing normalized with unique cDNA molecular identifiers. The donors were split into four age groups: young (average 16 years), middle-aged (roughly 39), aged (more than 60) and long-lived (more than 80). For two donors (one aged 18 to 29 and one aged 80 or older), the study analyzed two additional independent replicas of 1 million unique cDNA reads from the same blood draw.

With regard to this clonotype: It lacks a known antigen. No clone much larger than this one lies a single base away; base qualities are absent.

The CDR3, cysteine through phenylalanine, is 13 amino acids long. The kept DNA is CDR3 alone, 39 bases in frame from the first base. Looking up the germline V gene yields CDR1 ENHRY and CDR2 SYGVKD. The library was built by means of 5' RACE. The instrument given in TCRdb is Illumina HiSeq 2500. A second PCR of about 6 to 12 cycles was run with a J-beta primer mix and a sample-barcoded 5' primer. A template-switch 5' adaptor carrying 12 random nucleotides introduced a unique molecular identifier onto each TCR beta cDNA molecule. At least 3 million CDR3-containing paired-end reads were obtained from each sample. First-strand cDNA was synthesized from all RNA with the Mint cDNA synthesis kit, primed by a TRBC-specific oligonucleotide. Following uracil-DNA glycosylase treatment, all cDNA underwent a first 18-cycle PCR with the universal primers M1SS and BC2_uni_R. The study's own analysis went as follows. Each sample was normalized by randomly selecting 1 million high-quality reads, each carrying a distinct molecular identifier. Reads with shared molecular identifiers were discarded instead of being binned into consensus sequences. CDR3 identification, clonotype clustering and error correction used MiTCR with a Q25 quality threshold and the strictest error-elimination algorithm. A nonparametric unseen species model with Euler transformation was used to estimate lower-bound total TCR beta diversity. TCRdb reanalyzed the raw reads on its own, using fastp at Q25 for trimming and MiXCR for clone calling, and kept in-frame beta chains. Every distinct CDR3 protein forms one entry, paired with its most common genes and DNA. The V and J calls here are based on TCRdb, not the publication. Present in this sample are more than 900,000 distinct CDR3 sequences, 20% to 25% of which were seen just once. The ten largest clones capture less than 0.75% of the sample.

Summary of the overall study and its limitations: Observed TCR beta diversity per million T cells fell roughly linearly with age, and a significant reduction was already apparent by age roughly 40. Estimates of total diversity based on one million sequenced T cells were regarded as lower bounds and as underestimates. Compared with the aged group, the long-lived group had more naive CD4+ T cells, fewer expanded clones and increased TCR diversity, suggesting age selection. Bulk unsorted PBMC profiling prevented conclusive comparison of naive and antigen-experienced compartments. Because donor CMV infection status was unknown, age-related changes in expanded clonotypes were potentially confounded. Observed TCR beta diversity correlated strongly with the percentage of naive T cells measured by flow cytometry.

Systemically healthy Caucasian individuals from Russia, around 39 in total and aged roughly 6 to 100 years, were included as donors. Each donor gave about 9.7 milliliters of peripheral blood, drawn into EDTA-treated Vacutainer tubes. Ficoll-Paque density-gradient centrifugation was used to isolate PBMCs, with at least 6.5 million obtained per sample. Trizol reagent was used to extract total RNA from the PBMCs, yielding at least 6 micrograms per sample. The percentages of naive CD45RAhigh/CD27high T cells were determined by flow cytometry on a PBMC aliquot from every donor. The same sample was also used in a study of T cells of mothers and their children. As the second study states: The donors were nine systemically healthy Caucasian individuals, made up of three mothers and their six children. cDNA synthesis consumed the entire amount of extracted RNA, loaded at approximately 1.6 ug RNA in each 15 ul reaction. In the second PCR, the M1S primer introduced both the sample barcodes and 2-4 random nucleotides. Over 9.5 million TCR beta CDR3 reads were obtained for each mother, and some 3 million reads were obtained for each child. In both related and unrelated pairs, thymic selection shapes the output of TCR recombination in a similar way, with inherited differences having only a minor effect. Normalized repertoire overlap was always found to be slightly, but never significantly, higher in related mother-child pairs than in unrelated mother-child pairs. No persistent microchimeric T cell clones were found, with a detection sensitivity of 85 to 100 clones per million clonotypes. To look for features that set related mother-child pairs apart from unrelated individuals, the researchers ran deep NGS to compare the TCR beta repertoires of mothers and children. Mothers averaged about 40 +/- 4 years of age and children averaged about 10 +/- 4 years. After adapter ligation was performed with NEBNext reagents, the libraries were sequenced on an Illumina HiSeq 2000 with 100+100 nt paired-end reads. To prevent cross-contamination, the mother and child libraries were prepared a month apart and were sequenced in separate runs. Between about 500,000 and 2,100,000 distinct TCR beta clonotypes were identified per donor. Naive TCR beta clonotypes were estimated from low-frequency clonotypes matched to each donor's FACS-determined naive share, without sorting.

The sequencing sample was made of blood. Recombination joined TRBV10-3 with TRBJ2-7, with 10 central nucleotides matching TRBD2. The DNA end is more similar to TRBJ2-1, so the J call may be wrong. The TCR comes from a girl aged 2-10 years in good health. In nucleotides, the sequence is TGTGCCACCAGCGGGGGGGCCCACAATGAGCAGTTCTTC. It is translated as CATSGGAHNEQFF.